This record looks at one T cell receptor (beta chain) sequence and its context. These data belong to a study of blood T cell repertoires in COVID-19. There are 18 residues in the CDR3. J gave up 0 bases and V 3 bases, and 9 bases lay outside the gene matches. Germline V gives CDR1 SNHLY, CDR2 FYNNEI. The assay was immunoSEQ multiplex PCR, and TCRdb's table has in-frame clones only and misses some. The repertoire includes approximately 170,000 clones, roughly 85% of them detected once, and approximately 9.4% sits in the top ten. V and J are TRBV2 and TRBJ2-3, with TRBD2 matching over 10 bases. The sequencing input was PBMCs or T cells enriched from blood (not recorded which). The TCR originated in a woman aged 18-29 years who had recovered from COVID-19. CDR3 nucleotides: TGTGCCAGCAGTGACATTTCACTAGCGGGGACTAGCACAGATACGCAGTATTTT. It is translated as CASSDISLAGTSTDTQYF. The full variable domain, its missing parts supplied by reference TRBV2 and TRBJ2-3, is EPEVTQTPSHQVTQMGQEVILRCVPISNHLYFYWYRQILGQKVEFLVSFYNNEISEKSEIFDDQFSVERPDGSNFTLKIRSTKLEDSAMYFCASSDISLAGTSTDTQYFGPGTRLTVL.